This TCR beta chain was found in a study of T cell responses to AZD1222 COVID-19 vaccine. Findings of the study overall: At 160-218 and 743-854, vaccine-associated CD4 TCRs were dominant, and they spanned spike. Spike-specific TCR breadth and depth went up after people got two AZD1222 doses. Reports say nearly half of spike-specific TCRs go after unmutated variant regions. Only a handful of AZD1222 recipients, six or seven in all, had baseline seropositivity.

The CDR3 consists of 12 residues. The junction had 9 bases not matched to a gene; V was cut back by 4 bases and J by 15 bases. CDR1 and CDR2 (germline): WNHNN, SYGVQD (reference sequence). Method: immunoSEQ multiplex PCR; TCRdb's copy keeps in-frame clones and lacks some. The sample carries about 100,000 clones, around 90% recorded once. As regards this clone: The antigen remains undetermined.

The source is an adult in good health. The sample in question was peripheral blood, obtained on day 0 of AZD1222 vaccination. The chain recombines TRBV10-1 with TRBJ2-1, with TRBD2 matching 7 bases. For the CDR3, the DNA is TGCGCCAGCAGTGGTCCAGCGGGGCAAACGTTCTTC. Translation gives CASSGPAGQTFF.